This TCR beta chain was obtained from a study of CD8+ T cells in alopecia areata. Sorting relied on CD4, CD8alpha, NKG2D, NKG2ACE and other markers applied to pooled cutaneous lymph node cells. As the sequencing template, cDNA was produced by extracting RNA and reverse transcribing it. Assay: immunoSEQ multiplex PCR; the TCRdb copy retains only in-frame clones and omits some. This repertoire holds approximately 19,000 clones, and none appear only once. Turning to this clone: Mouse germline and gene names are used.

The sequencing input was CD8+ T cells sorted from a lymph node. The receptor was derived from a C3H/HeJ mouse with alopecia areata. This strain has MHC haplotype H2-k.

CDR3 amino acids: CASSGTSETLYF. Incomplete CDR3 DNA: TGTGCCAGCAGTGGGACATCAGAA. The genes are TRBV13-1 and TRBJ2-3; D might be TRBD1 (5 bases). The read falls 4 residues short of the CDR3 end, and the missing part is taken from the germline J gene. There are 12 residues in the CDR3. CDR1 and CDR2 from the germline V gene are NSHNY and SYGAGN. Trimming cost V 3 bases and J 4 bases, with 6 bases left between them.